This is a list of T cell receptor beta chains from one sample in a study of cytomegalovirus exposure and HLA in healthy donors. The method was immunoSEQ multiplex PCR; TCRdb's version includes in-frame clones alone and lacks a portion of them. This repertoire shows roughly 61,000 clones, 80% found once; its top ten account for around 6%. The source material was PBMCs. These receptors were taken from a male donor in good health and CMV-seronegative. Both conserved end residues are part of each CDR3. Each record gives: clone size, J gene, V gene, D gene, CDR3 DNA, CDR3 protein. A D gene is named only where the DNA matches it firmly. Size is stated for part of the rows, as once, few or many counts, or as a class when the clone is expanded.

size: NA; J: TRBJ2-2; V: TRBV11-2; D: TRBD2; DNA: TGTGCCAGCAGCTTAGGGACTAGCGGTTTGAACACCGGGGAGCTGTTTTTT; CDR3: CASSLGTSGLNTGELFF
size: NA; J: TRBJ2-7; V: TRBV11-2; D: NA; DNA: TGTGCCAGCAGCCAATCCTACGAGCAGTACTTC; CDR3: CASSQSYEQYF
size: few; J: TRBJ1-2; V: TRBV28; D: NA; DNA: TGTGCCAGCAGTTCCCCCCCCACTGAAGCCTATGGCTACACCTTC; CDR3: CASSSPPTEAYGYTF
size: NA; J: TRBJ2-6; V: TRBV25-1; D: NA; DNA: TGTGCCAGCAGTGAATATATACAGGGTAGGGCCAACGTCCTGACTTTC; CDR3: CASSEYIQGRANVLTF
size: NA; J: TRBJ1-1; V: TRBV6-6; D: TRBD1; DNA: TGTGCCAGCAGTGGCGGGACAGGTGAAGGGAACACTGAAGCTTTCTTT; CDR3: CASSGGTGEGNTEAFF
size: NA; J: TRBJ1-3; V: TRBV6-5; D: NA; DNA: TGTGCCAGCAGACGGAGCTCTGGAAACACCATATATTTT; CDR3: CASRRSSGNTIYF
size: NA; J: TRBJ2-6; V: TRBV5-1; D: TRBD1; DNA: TGCGCCAGCAGCTTGCGACAGGGGGCGCTGGGGGCCAACGTCCTGACTTTC; CDR3: CASSLRQGALGANVLTF
size: NA; J: TRBJ1-2; V: TRBV2; D: TRBD1; DNA: TGTGCCAGCAGCGGGGACAGTGAAAGCTACACCTTC; CDR3: CASSGDSESYTF
size: NA; J: TRBJ2-7; V: TRBV7-2; D: TRBD2; DNA: TGTGCCAGCAGCTTAGCGGGGAATAGCGGGGTTCTCGAGCAGTACTTC; CDR3: CASSLAGNSGVLEQYF
size: NA; J: TRBJ2-7; V: TRBV7-5; D: NA; DNA: TGTGCCAGCAGCTTACTGGCGGGGCTGCACGAGCAGTACTTC; CDR3: CASSLLAGLHEQYF
size: NA; J: TRBJ1-1; V: TRBV30; D: TRBD1; DNA: TGTGCCTGGAGGGAGGGGGCGAACACTGAAGCTTTCTTT; CDR3: CAWREGANTEAFF
size: once; J: TRBJ1-3; V: TRBV4-1; D: TRBD1; DNA: TGCGCCAGCAGCCAGTTAGACAGGGATGAAAACACCATATATTTT; CDR3: CASSQLDRDENTIYF
size: few; J: TRBJ1-4; V: TRBV4-1; D: TRBD1; DNA: TGCGCCAGCAGCCAAGTTTTGGAGACAGGGGGAGGTACTAATGAAAAACTGTTTTTT; CDR3: CASSQVLETGGGTNEKLFF
size: NA; J: TRBJ1-1; V: TRBV9; D: TRBD1; DNA: TGTGCCAGCAGCAGACTGACAGGGGGTCACACGGAAGCTTTCTTT; CDR3: CASSRLTGGHTEAFF
size: NA; J: TRBJ1-5; V: TRBV6-5; D: NA; DNA: TGTGCCAGCAGCCGACACAGTAGCAATCAGCCCCAGCATTTT; CDR3: CASSRHSSNQPQHF
size: NA; J: TRBJ1-2; V: TRBV5-6; D: TRBD1; DNA: TGTGCCAGCAGCGATGACAGGGTAGGGTCTAGCTATGGCTACACCTTC; CDR3: CASSDDRVGSSYGYTF
size: few; J: TRBJ1-2; V: TRBV6-1; D: NA; DNA: TGTGCCAGCAGTGAAACACAGGCCAATGGCTACACCTTC; CDR3: CASSETQANGYTF
size: NA; J: TRBJ1-2; V: TRBV19; D: NA; DNA: TGTGCCAGTAGTATGACAGTCTATGGCTACACCTTC; CDR3: CASSMTVYGYTF
size: NA; J: TRBJ1-5; V: TRBV7-9; D: TRBD1; DNA: TGTGCCAGCAGCTTAGCCACCGGGACAGGGTCGGGACAGCCCCAGCATTTT; CDR3: CASSLATGTGSGQPQHF
size: NA; J: TRBJ1-2; V: TRBV27; D: NA; DNA: TGTGCCAGCAGTTTTTCGGGGGATGGCTACACCTTC; CDR3: CASSFSGDGYTF
size: NA; J: TRBJ2-1; V: TRBV4-3; D: NA; DNA: TGCGCCAGCAGCCCGGAGAACGGTTACAATGAGCAGTTCTTC; CDR3: CASSPENGYNEQFF